This T cell receptor beta chain was identified in a study of T-cell reconstitution after alpha-beta-depleted transplantation in children. General study findings and limits: T-cell counts and diversity at one year post-transplant came mainly from newly produced T cells. The origin of alpha-beta T cells about two months after transplant was reportedly several hundred expanded graft clones. The study traced high day-60 TCRbeta diversity in some patients to surviving recipient T cells and thymic progenitors.

Preparation of the TCRbeta library was carried out with unique molecular identifiers. In TCRdb, the PCR reads were re-called with MiXCR into one record per CDR3 protein. The sample has about 280,000 distinct CDR3 sequences, roughly 12% seen once. The table lists this clonotype with a few counts. Its antigen is not identified. V lost 1 base and J 2 bases, leaving 9 bases between the germline ends. The CDR3 has 13 amino acids. Germline V gene data show CDR1 as GTSNPN and CDR2 as SVGIG (reference sequence). The chain joins TRBV30 to TRBJ2-7; D possibly corresponds to TRBD2 (6 bases). The sample here was peripheral blood, taken 180 days after TCRalphabeta/CD19-depleted stem cell transplant. The clonotype comes from a male patient aged 2 to 9 who had a stem cell transplant for chronic granulomatous disease, so the T cells may come from the graft donor. This chain's CDR3 is CAWSGPGAYEQYF. CDR3 in DNA: TGTGCCTGGAGTGGGCCGGGGGCCTACGAGCAGTACTTC.